This TCR beta chain was profiled in a study of technical replicates of blood from four donors. CDR1 and CDR2 from the germline V gene are PRHDT and FYEKMQ (reference sequence). The CDR3 is made up of 15 amino acids. Trimming at V came to 4 bases and at J to 3 bases, leaving 7 bases not matched to a gene. This table comes from immunoSEQ multiplex PCR, and its TCRdb copy is limited to in-frame clones, with some not included. The sample shows roughly 68,000 clones, under 98% of them seen only once. The sample taken for sequencing was T cells isolated from PBMCs. V is TRBV13 and J is TRBJ1-2; 8 bases map to TRBD1. This receptor was identified in a human donor in good health. The CDR3 DNA is TGTGCCAGCAGCTCCACCCCAGGGGGCTACTATGGCTACACCTTC. Protein: CASSSTPGGYYGYTF.